The 9 T cell receptor beta chains presented below share a single source sample, sequenced in a study of T cell responses to AZD1222 COVID-19 vaccine. Sequencing used immunoSEQ multiplex PCR; TCRdb keeps in-frame clones, though not all of them. This table holds some 170,000 clones, around 90% found once. Material: peripheral blood, obtained on day 0 of MenACWY control vaccination. These TCRs come from an adult in good health.

The chain couples TRBV6-2 or TRBV6-3 to TRBJ2-6, with unresolved D. CDR3 length: 16 residues. Germline CDR1 is MNHEY and CDR2 is SVGEGT. The germline V and J ends were trimmed by 1 base and 0 bases, with 7 bases remaining between them. CDR3 DNA: TGTGCCAGCAGTTACTTTTACAACTCTGGGGCCAACGTCCTGACTTTC. It encodes CASSYFYNSGANVLTF.

V is TRBV27 and J is TRBJ2-2, with D unclear. Germline CDR1 reads MNHEY; CDR2 reads SMNVEV (reference sequence). CDR3 length: 13 amino acids. V was trimmed by 1 base and J by 6 bases, leaving 6 bases between them. CDR3 amino acids: CASSLWVAGELFF. The CDR3, as DNA: TGTGCCAGCAGTTTATGGGTAGCCGGGGAGCTGTTTTTT.

The CDR3, as DNA: TGTGCCAGCAGCTTAGGTCTTAACTATGGCTACACCTTC. Its protein product is CASSLGLNYGYTF. This chain uses TRBV7-8 with TRBJ1-2; no definite D call. The germline gives CDR1 SGHVS, CDR2 FQNEAQ. The V end was cut by 1 base, the J end by 1 base, with 4 bases between. CDR3 size: 13 residues. The entire variable domain, with the rest obtained from reference TRBV7-8 and TRBJ1-2, is as follows: GAGVSQSPRYKVAKRGQDVALRCDPISGHVSLFWYQQALGQGPEFLTYFQNEAQLDKSGLPSDRFFAERPEGSVSTLKIQRTQQEDSAVYLCASSLGLNYGYTFGSGTRLTVV.

The chain uses TRBV5-1 and TRBJ2-3; D may be TRBD1 (5 bases). CDR3 length: 15 amino acids. Germline loops: CDR1 SGHRS, CDR2 YFSETQ. The ends were cut back, 0 bases at V and 1 base at J, with 9 bases in the middle. CDR3 residues: CASSLAGSGTDTQYF. The DNA for the CDR3 is TGCGCCAGCAGCTTGGCAGGGTCGGGCACAGATACGCAGTATTTT.

This clone has a single count. This chain uses TRBV9 with TRBJ2-3, with 12 bases lining up with TRBD2. Germline V gene sequence: CDR1 SGDLS, CDR2 YYNGEE. Losses at the gene ends were 4 bases for V and 3 bases for J; bases not matched to a gene: 9. There are 17 residues in the CDR3. The CDR3 sequence is CASSSSPLAGGTDTQYF. The CDR3, as DNA: TGTGCCAGCAGCTCTTCACCTCTAGCGGGAGGGACAGATACGCAGTATTTT.

The chain links TRBV19 to TRBJ1-5, with 7 bases fitting TRBD1. Germline CDR1 LNHDA, CDR2 SQIVND (reference sequence). After removal of 3 bases from V and 3 bases from J, the junction contained 8 bases not matched to a gene. The CDR3 length is 16 residues. The CDR3 loop is CASSMRGGTVNQPQHF. CDR3 nucleotides: TGTGCCAGTAGTATGAGGGGAGGGACAGTCAATCAGCCCCAGCATTTT.

The chain has TRBV9 and TRBJ2-1; D remains unclear. Trimming left V 0 bases short and J 0 bases short, with 13 bases between. Germline-derived CDR1 and CDR2 are SGDLS and YYNGEE. The CDR3 is 17 residues long. CDR3 coding DNA: TGTGCCAGCAGCGTAGGAACCCTTCGCGGCTCCTACAATGAGCAGTTCTTC. Amino acids: CASSVGTLRGSYNEQFF.

The chain links TRBV4-3 to TRBJ1-2; D is uncertain. Germline CDR1 is LGHNA and CDR2 is YSLEER. The V gene lost 0 bases and the J gene lost 1 base, with 9 bases spanning the gap. The CDR3 covers 15 residues. CDR3 bases: TGCGCCAGCAGCCAAGACAGGAGTTTTAACTATGGCTACACCTTC. This gives the protein CASSQDRSFNYGYTF.

The rearrangement joins TRBV20-1 to TRBJ2-7; D not certain. CDR1 and CDR2 from the germline V gene are DFQATT and SNEGSKA (reference sequence). V was cut by 2 bases and J by 2 bases, with 4 bases left in between. CDR3 size: 11 residues. DNA of the CDR3: TGCAGTGCTAGAACGACCTACGAGCAGTACTTC. It yields the protein CSARTTYEQYF.